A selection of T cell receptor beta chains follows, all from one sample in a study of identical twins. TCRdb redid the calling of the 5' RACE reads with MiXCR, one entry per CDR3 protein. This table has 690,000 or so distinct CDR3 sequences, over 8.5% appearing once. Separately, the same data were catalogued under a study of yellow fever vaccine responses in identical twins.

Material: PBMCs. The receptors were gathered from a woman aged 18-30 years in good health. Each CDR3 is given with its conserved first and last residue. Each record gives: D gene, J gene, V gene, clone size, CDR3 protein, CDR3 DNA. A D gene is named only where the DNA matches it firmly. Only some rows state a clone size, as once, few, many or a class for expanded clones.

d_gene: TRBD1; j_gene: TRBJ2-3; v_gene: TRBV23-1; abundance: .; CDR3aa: CASSQPGQTTDTQYF; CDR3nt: TGCGCCAGCAGTCAGCCGGGACAGACCACAGATACGCAGTATTTT
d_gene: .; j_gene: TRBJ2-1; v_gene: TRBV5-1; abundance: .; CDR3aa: CASSLAQVHNEQFF; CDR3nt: TGCGCCAGCAGCTTGGCGCAGGTTCACAATGAGCAGTTCTTC
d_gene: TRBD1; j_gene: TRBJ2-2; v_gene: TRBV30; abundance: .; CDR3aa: CAWSRGFGELFF; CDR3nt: TGTGCCTGGAGCAGGGGGTTTGGGGAGCTGTTTTTT
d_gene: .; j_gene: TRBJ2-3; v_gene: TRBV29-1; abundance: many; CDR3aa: CSYSFGTSTDTQYF; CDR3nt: TGCAGCTACTCTTTCGGAACTAGCACAGATACGCAGTATTTT
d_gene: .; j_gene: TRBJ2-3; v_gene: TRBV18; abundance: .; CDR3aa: CASSPVAGMADTQYF; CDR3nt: TGTGCCAGCTCACCAGTGGCAGGGATGGCAGATACGCAGTATTTT
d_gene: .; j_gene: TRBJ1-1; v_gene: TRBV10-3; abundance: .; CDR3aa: CAIKGETNTEAFF; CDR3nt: TGTGCCATCAAAGGGGAAACCAACACTGAAGCTTTCTTT
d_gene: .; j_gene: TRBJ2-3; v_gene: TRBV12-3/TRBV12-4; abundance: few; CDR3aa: CASSLSAGQGRHTQYF; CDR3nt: TGTGCCAGCAGTTTATCGGCCGGGCAGGGGAGGCATACGCAGTATTTT
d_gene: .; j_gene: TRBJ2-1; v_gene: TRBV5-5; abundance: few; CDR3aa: CASSLEGTTLNNEQFF; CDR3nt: TGTGCCAGCAGCTTGGAAGGGACAACACTCAACAATGAGCAGTTCTTC
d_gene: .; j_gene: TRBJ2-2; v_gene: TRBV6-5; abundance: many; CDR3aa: CASSYSKLGELFF; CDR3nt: TGTGCCAGCAGTTACTCGAAGCTGGGGGAGCTGTTTTTT
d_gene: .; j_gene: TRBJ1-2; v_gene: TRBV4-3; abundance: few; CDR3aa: CASSQDSGTDYGYTF; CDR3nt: TGCGCCAGCAGCCAAGATTCCGGGACGGACTATGGCTACACCTTC